The 3 T cell receptor beta chains listed next were all sequenced from one sample in a study of PD-1 blockade in classical Hodgkin lymphoma. TCRdb keeps only in-frame clones here, not all; method: immunoSEQ multiplex PCR. The sample lists 17,000 or so clones, roughly 82% occurring once. There was relapse after autologous stem cell transplantation in every patient, and there was variation in brentuximab vedotin exposure. Sequenced here: peripheral blood mononuclear cells (PBMCs), sampled before the second cycle of nivolumab. These receptors all come from a human donor with classical Hodgkin lymphoma.

The chain uses TRBV14 and TRBJ2-3; D ambiguous. Germline lookup yields CDR1 SGHDN and CDR2 FVKESK. Trimming cost V 3 bases and J 4 bases, with 11 bases left between them. The CDR3 runs to 14 residues. CDR3 sequence reads: CASSQDLGSDTQYF. CDR3 DNA: TGTGCCAGCAGCCAGGACCTGGGATCAGATACGCAGTATTTT.

This clone was seen more than once but under ten times. This chain connects TRBV7-9 to TRBJ2-7; tentatively, D is TRBD1 (6 bases). The CDR3 totals 13 residues. V dropped 1 base and J dropped 4 bases, with 8 bases sitting between them. In germline, CDR1 is SEHNR, CDR2 FQNEAQ (reference sequence). In nucleotides, the CDR3 is TGTGCCAGCAGCTTAGGGGGGCGGTACGAGCAGTACTTC. This encodes CASSLGGRYEQYF. The variable domain in full, with the rest retrieved from reference TRBV7-9 and TRBJ2-7, is DTGVSQNPRHKITKRGQNVTFRCDPISEHNRLYWYRQTLGQGPEFLTYFQNEAQLEKSRLLSDRFSAERPKGSFSTLEIQRTEQGDSAMYLCASSLGGRYEQYFGPGTRLTVT.

The V call is TRBV7-9, the J call TRBJ2-4; no reliable D call. The ends were cut back, 5 bases at V and 5 bases at J, with 13 bases in the middle. Looked up from germline, CDR1 is SEHNR and CDR2 is FQNEAQ (reference sequence). The CDR3 has 14 amino acids. The CDR3 spells CASSPWGQENIQYF. CDR3 nucleotide sequence: TGTGCCAGCAGCCCGTGGGGTCAGGAAAACATTCAGTACTTC.